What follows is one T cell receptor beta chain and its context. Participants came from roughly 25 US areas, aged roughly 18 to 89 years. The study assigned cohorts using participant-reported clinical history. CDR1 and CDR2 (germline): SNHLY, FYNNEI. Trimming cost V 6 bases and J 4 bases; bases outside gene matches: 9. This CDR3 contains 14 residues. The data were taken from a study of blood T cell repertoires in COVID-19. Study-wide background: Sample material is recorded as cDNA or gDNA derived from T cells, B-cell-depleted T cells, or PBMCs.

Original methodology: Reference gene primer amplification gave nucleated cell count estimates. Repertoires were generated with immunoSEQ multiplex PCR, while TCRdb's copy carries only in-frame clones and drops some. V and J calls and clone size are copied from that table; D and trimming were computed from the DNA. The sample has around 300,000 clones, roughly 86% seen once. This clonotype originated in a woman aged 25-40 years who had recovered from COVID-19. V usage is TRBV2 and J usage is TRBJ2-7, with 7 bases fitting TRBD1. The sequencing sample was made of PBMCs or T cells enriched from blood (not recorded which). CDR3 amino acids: CASSAWDRTYEQYF. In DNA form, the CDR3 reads TGTGCCAGCAGCGCCTGGGACAGAACTTACGAGCAGTACTTC.